The 26 T cell receptor beta chains reported below all come from one sample, sequenced in a study of STAT5B mutations in CD4+ large granular lymphocyte leukemia. Sequencing used immunoSEQ multiplex PCR; TCRdb keeps in-frame clones, though not all of them. The sample has 34,000 or so clones, around 85% seen once. Sequencing was done on a sample of CD4+ T cells from blood buffy coats. The receptor set was obtained from a human donor in good health.

This clone has just one count. This chain uses TRBV6-1 with TRBJ2-1; no firm D call. CDR1 MNHNS and CDR2 SASEGT come from the germline V gene. Deletions cut 7 bases from V and 9 bases from J, with 13 bases between. The CDR3 extends over 12 amino acids. For the CDR3, the DNA is TGTGCCAGCACTACGACCGGCCTTGAGCAGTTCTTC. This encodes CASTTTGLEQFF.

Here the CDR3 reads CASGRETQYF. DNA for the CDR3: TGTGCCAGCGGAAGAGAGACCCAGTACTTC. V is TRBV27 and J is TRBJ2-5; no clear D. Trimming removed 8 bases from V and 4 bases from J, with 5 bases in between. This CDR3 is built from 10 residues. CDR1 is MNHEY, CDR2 SMNVEV, per germline (reference sequence).

V is TRBV28 and J is TRBJ2-7; 13 nucleotides align to TRBD2. The CDR3 length is 14 residues. Unmatched junction bases numbered 1, after V lost 6 bases and J lost 2 bases. CDR1 and CDR2 from the germline V gene are MDHEN and SYDVKM. The CDR3 sequence: CASRGTSGTYEQYF. The CDR3 DNA reads TGTGCCAGCAGGGGGACTAGCGGGACCTACGAGCAGTACTTC. The whole variable domain, remainder taken from reference TRBV28 and TRBJ2-7, is DVKVTQSSRYLVKRTGEKVFLECVQDMDHENMFWYRQDPGLGLRLIYFSYDVKMKEKGDIPEGYSVSREKKERFSLILESASTNQTSMYLCASRGTSGTYEQYFGPGTRLTVT.

This clone is a singleton in its sample. V gene TRBV5-1 combines with J gene TRBJ2-2; D is perhaps TRBD1 or TRBD2 (6 bases each). With 4 bases removed from V and 0 bases from J, the gap between germline ends came to 16 bases. The CDR3 extends over 17 amino acids. From germline, CDR1 is SGHRS and CDR2 YFSETQ. The CDR3 loop reads CASSPGAWTANTGELFF. In nucleotides, the CDR3 is TGCGCCAGCAGCCCGGGGGCATGGACAGCGAACACCGGGGAGCTGTTTTTT.

This rearrangement joins TRBV18 to TRBJ2-7; TRBD2 aligns across 10 bases. The V and J ends lost 3 bases and 4 bases, in that order; junction bases with no gene match: 9. Germline lookup yields CDR1 KGHSH and CDR2 LQKENI. The CDR3 contains 16 residues. CDR3 sequence reads: CASSPLSGRASYEQYF. DNA of the CDR3: TGTGCCAGCTCACCGTTAAGCGGGAGGGCCAGTTACGAGCAGTACTTC.

The gene calls are TRBV6-5 and TRBJ1-2; 9 bases fit TRBD1. Trimming removed 5 bases from V and 4 bases from J; junction bases left unmatched: 2. There are 13 residues in the CDR3. Germline V CDR1 and CDR2: MNHEY, SVGAGI. The CDR3: CASSTQGAYGYTF. The DNA of the CDR3 is TGTGCCAGCAGTACACAGGGGGCCTATGGCTACACCTTC.

V is TRBV5-1 and J is TRBJ2-5; TRBD1 matches 9 bases. After removal of 4 bases from V and 0 bases from J, the junction contained 10 bases not matched to a gene. The CDR3 loop spans 17 amino acids. Germline V gene lookup returns CDR1 SGHRS and CDR2 YFSETQ. CDR3 region: CASSPGQGPQYQETQYF. The CDR3 DNA reads as TGCGCCAGCAGCCCGGGACAGGGACCCCAGTACCAAGAGACCCAGTACTTC.

The chain uses TRBV11-2 and TRBJ2-6; 8 bases are shared with TRBD1. The CDR3 runs to 19 residues. Losses at the gene ends were 2 bases for V and 0 bases for J; bases not matched to a gene: 9. The germline V gene has CDR1 SGHAT and CDR2 FQNNGV. The CDR3, as DNA: TGTGCCAGCAGCTTAACAGGGGGAGGTGCTGCCTCTGGGGCCAACGTCCTGACTTTC. It codes for CASSLTGGGAASGANVLTF.

The rearrangement joins TRBV5-1 to TRBJ2-3; 9 nucleotides align to TRBD1. J gave up 0 bases and V 6 bases, and 17 bases lay outside the gene matches. Germline loops: CDR1 SGHRS, CDR2 YFSETQ. The CDR3 consists of 19 residues. DNA for the CDR3: TGCGCCAGCATGGTCCCGTCCGGGACAGGGCTTGGGAGCACAGATACGCAGTATTTT. It yields the protein CASMVPSGTGLGSTDTQYF.

This clone was seen a single time. CDR3 DNA: TGTGCCAGCAGCTTGAGCGGAGTGACCTACGAGCAGTACTTC. Translation gives CASSLSGVTYEQYF. V is TRBV5-5 and J is TRBJ2-7; a weak D match, TRBD2 (5 bases). The V gene's germline CDR1 is SGHKS and CDR2 YYEKEE (reference sequence). The length of the CDR3 is 14 residues. Between the trimmed V and J ends, which lost 1 base and 2 bases, there was a span of 10 bases.

Only a few counts were recorded for this clone. V gene TRBV29-1 combines with J gene TRBJ1-4, with D unresolved. Trimming cost V 5 bases and J 6 bases, with 7 bases left between them. The germline gives CDR1 SQVTM, CDR2 ANQGSEA. The CDR3 has 11 residues. The CDR3 loop is CSVKDDEKLFF. CDR3 coding DNA: TGCAGCGTTAAGGACGATGAAAAACTGTTTTTT.

The V gene is TRBV15, the J gene TRBJ2-7; D is tentatively TRBD1 or TRBD2 (5 bases each). The germline V gene has CDR1 LNHNV and CDR2 YYDKDF (reference sequence). The CDR3 is made up of 15 amino acids. V lost 8 bases and J 2 bases, leaving 19 bases between the germline ends. CDR3 DNA sequence: TGTGCCACCTCCGACCCCGGGACGCCACCCTACGAGCAGTACTTC. Protein: CATSDPGTPPYEQYF.

This sequence joins TRBV2 and TRBJ2-3; 14 bases are a match to TRBD2. Germline values: CDR1 SNHLY, CDR2 FYNNEI. This CDR3 spans 14 amino acids. Germline trimming cut 8 bases from V and 7 bases from J; bases unmatched to any gene: 5. CDR3 amino acids: CASWGLAGANTQYF. Written as DNA, the CDR3 is TGTGCCAGCTGGGGACTAGCGGGAGCCAATACGCAGTATTTT.

By share, this clone counts as medium-sized. The rearrangement uses TRBV14 and TRBJ1-1; 7 bases fit TRBD1. CDR1 is SGHDN, CDR2 FVKESK, per germline. This CDR3 region has 13 residues. The V and J ends lost 1 base and 4 bases, in that order; junction bases with no gene match: 0. The CDR3: CASSQGQGTEAFF. The CDR3 DNA sequence: TGTGCCAGCAGCCAAGGACAGGGCACTGAAGCTTTCTTT.

This chain connects TRBV6-6 to TRBJ2-1; D call uncertain. The germline CDR1 and CDR2 sequences are MNHNY and SVGAGI (reference sequence). The CDR3 contains 13 residues. Trimming removed 8 bases from V and 0 bases from J, with 8 bases in between. CDR3 DNA: TGTGCCAGCGCGGCTACCTCCTACAATGAGCAGTTCTTC. Translating gives CASAATSYNEQFF.

In its sample, this clone was seen a few times. V is TRBV5-1 and J is TRBJ1-3; D might be TRBD1 (6 bases). Trimming removed 0 bases from V and 8 bases from J, with 12 bases in between. CDR1 and CDR2 (germline): SGHRS, YFSETQ. The length of the CDR3 is 14 residues. The CDR3 DNA reads TGCGCCAGCAGCTTGGCCATACAGGGAGACACCATATATTTT. It specifies CASSLAIQGDTIYF.

This clone was found once. This chain uses TRBV19 with TRBJ2-1; TRBD2 might be the D (5 bases). There are 13 residues in the CDR3. Trimming removed 7 bases at V and 9 bases at J, with 16 bases between. Germline CDR1 and CDR2: LNHDA and SQIVND (reference sequence). CDR3 bases: TGTGCCAGTACGCTCCGGGGTTACGGTGAGCAGTTCTTC. It translates to CASTLRGYGEQFF.

The gene calls are TRBV19 and TRBJ1-5; D possibly corresponds to TRBD1 (5 bases). V was cut by 7 bases and J by 2 bases, with 18 bases left in between. This CDR3 spans 16 amino acids. Germline V gene lookup returns CDR1 LNHDA and CDR2 SQIVND (reference sequence). The CDR3 sequence: CASMERGSQGNQPQHF. The CDR3 region has the DNA TGTGCCAGTATGGAAAGGGGAAGTCAGGGCAATCAGCCCCAGCATTTT. Supplemented by reference TRBV19 and TRBJ1-5, the full variable domain reads DGGITQSPKYLFRKEGQNVTLSCEQNLNHDAMYWYRQDPGQGLRLIYYSQIVNDFQKGDIAEGYSVSREKKESFPLTVTSAQKNPTAFYLCASMERGSQGNQPQHFGDGTRLSIL.

CDR3 sequence: CASSEEAGSPNEQYF. CDR3 sequence (DNA): TGTGCCAGCAGCGAGGAGGCCGGGTCCCCAAACGAGCAGTACTTC. This chain connects TRBV7-2 to TRBJ2-7; possibly TRBD2 for D (5 bases). This CDR3 has 15 amino acids. V was trimmed by 5 bases and J by 5 bases, leaving 19 bases between them. The germline V gene encodes CDR1 SGHTA and CDR2 FQGNSA.

This chain connects TRBV11-3 to TRBJ2-3; D call uncertain. Trimming took 1 base from V and 0 from J, leaving 5 bases between them. Germline CDR1 is SGHNT and CDR2 is YENEEA. This CDR3 comprises 14 residues. CDR3 protein: CASSLGGSTDTQYF. The DNA of the CDR3 is TGTGCCAGCAGCTTAGGCGGTAGCACAGATACGCAGTATTTT.

The rearrangement joins TRBV4-1 to TRBJ2-1, with 10 bases identical to TRBD2. The CDR3 is 17 amino acids. Germline V gene data show CDR1 as MGHRA and CDR2 as YSYEKL. V lost 3 bases to trimming and J lost 5 bases; unmatched junction nucleotides: 10. In DNA, the CDR3 is TGCGCCAGCAGCCACCAACCCGGGACTAGCGCACACAATGAGCAGTTCTTC. Protein product: CASSHQPGTSAHNEQFF.

This chain connects TRBV5-5 to TRBJ2-7, with D possibly TRBD2 on 5 matching bases. The length of the CDR3 is 15 residues. Looked up from germline, CDR1 is SGHKS and CDR2 is YYEKEE (reference sequence). The V end lost 3 bases, the J end lost 7 bases, and 20 bases lay between the germline ends. The CDR3 is CASSYATGYTGEQYF. CDR3 bases: TGTGCCAGCAGCTACGCGACGGGGTATACGGGGGAGCAGTACTTC.

The chain combines TRBV28 with TRBJ2-1, with D possibly matching TRBD1 (5 bases). Per the germline V gene, CDR1 is MDHEN and CDR2 is SYDVKM. Trimming took 6 bases from V and 3 from J, leaving 18 bases between them. The CDR3 runs 16 residues. For the CDR3, the DNA is TGTGCCAGCAGCACCGTGACAGCAAAATTCTACAATGAGCAGTTCTTC. This gives the protein CASSTVTAKFYNEQFF.

The rearrangement links TRBV10-2 to TRBJ2-2; the match to TRBD2 covers 9 bases. Germline CDR1 and CDR2: WSHSY and SAAADI. The trim removed 0 bases at V and 7 bases at J, leaving 9 bases unmatched. The CDR3 sequence is 17 residues long. CDR3: CASSESRVAGDIGELFF. As DNA, the CDR3 is TGCGCCAGCAGTGAGTCGAGGGTAGCGGGAGATATCGGGGAGCTGTTTTTT.

This clone was counted between two and nine times. The chain couples TRBV4-2 to TRBJ2-1; TRBD2 might be the D (5 bases). Germline V gene lookup returns CDR1 LGHNA and CDR2 YNFKEQ. The V and J ends lost 0 bases and 6 bases respectively, with 12 bases between them. This CDR3 spans 15 amino acids. For the CDR3, the DNA is TGTGCCAGCAGCCAAGATCCGGGATGGGGCAATGAGCAGTTCTTC. Protein: CASSQDPGWGNEQFF.

V is TRBV18 and J is TRBJ2-7; no definite D call. The CDR3 extends over 16 amino acids. The germline V gene has CDR1 KGHSH and CDR2 LQKENI. The V and J ends lost 0 bases and 7 bases respectively, with 19 bases between them. The CDR3 nucleotides are TGTGCCAGCTCACCACCGACATTGGTGGGTTCGGGTGAGCAGTACTTC. Protein: CASSPPTLVGSGEQYF.